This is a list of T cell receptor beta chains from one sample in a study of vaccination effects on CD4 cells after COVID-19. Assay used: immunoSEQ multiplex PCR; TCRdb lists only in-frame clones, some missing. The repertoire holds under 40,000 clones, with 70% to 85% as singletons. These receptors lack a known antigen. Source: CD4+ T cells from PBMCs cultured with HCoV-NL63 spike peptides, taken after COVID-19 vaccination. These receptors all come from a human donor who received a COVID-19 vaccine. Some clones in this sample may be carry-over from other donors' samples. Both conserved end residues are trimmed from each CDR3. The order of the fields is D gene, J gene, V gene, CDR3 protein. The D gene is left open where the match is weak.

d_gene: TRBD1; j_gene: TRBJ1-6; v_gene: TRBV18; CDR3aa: ASSRDDRAPLH
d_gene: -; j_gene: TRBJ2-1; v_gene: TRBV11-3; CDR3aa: ASSLSSSYNEQF
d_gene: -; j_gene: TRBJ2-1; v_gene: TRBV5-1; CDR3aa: ASSLKDTGANYNEQF
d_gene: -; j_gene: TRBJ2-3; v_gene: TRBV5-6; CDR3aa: ASSLAGGTDTQY
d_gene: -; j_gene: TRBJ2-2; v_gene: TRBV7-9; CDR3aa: ASSPWGGAQNTGELF
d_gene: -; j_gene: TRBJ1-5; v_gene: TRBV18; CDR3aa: ASSPEGTPNQPQH
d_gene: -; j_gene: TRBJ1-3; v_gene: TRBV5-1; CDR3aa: ASSLYRDANTIY
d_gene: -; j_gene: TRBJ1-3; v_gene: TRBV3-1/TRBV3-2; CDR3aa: ASSRSLQGSYGNTIY
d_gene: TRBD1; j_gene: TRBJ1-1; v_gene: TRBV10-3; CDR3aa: AIRGTGTNTEAF
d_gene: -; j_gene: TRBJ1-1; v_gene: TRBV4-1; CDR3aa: ASSPPRTRVLNTEAF
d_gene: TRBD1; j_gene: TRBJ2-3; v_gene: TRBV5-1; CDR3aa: ASSYTGQGTDTQY
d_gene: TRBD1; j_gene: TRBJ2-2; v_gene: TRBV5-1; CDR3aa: ASSTGGNTGELF
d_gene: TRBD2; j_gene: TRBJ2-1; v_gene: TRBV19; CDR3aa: ASSIGGGNEQF
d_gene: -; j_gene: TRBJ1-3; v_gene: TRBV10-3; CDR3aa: AISDGRSGGNTIY
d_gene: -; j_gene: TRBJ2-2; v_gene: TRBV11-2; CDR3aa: ASSSRRTVELF
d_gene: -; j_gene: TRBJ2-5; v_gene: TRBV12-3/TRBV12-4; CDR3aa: ASSHARATQY
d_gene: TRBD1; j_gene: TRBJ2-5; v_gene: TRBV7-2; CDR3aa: ASSSQGAVGTQY
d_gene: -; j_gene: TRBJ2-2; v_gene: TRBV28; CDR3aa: ASSGTTGELF
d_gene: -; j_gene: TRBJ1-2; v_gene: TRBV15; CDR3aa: ATSSGLLLGGYT
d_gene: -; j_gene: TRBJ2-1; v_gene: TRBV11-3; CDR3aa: ASSLASGAGEQF
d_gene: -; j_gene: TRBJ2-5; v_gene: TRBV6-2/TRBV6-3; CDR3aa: ASSVGSDSGTQY
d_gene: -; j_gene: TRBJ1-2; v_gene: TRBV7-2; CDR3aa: ASSLQGGYGYT
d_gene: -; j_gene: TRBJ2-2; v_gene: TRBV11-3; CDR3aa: ASSTDTGELF
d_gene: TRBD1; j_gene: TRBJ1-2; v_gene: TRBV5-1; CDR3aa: ASSLGTALRGYT
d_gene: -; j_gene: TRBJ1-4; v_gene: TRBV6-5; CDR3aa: ASRGSATNEKLF
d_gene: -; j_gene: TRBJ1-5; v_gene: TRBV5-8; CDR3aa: ASSKVLRFDNQPQH
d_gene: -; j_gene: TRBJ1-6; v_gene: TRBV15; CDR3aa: ATSRSSYNSPLH
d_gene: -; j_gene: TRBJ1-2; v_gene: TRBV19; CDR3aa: ASSIGPAGYGYT
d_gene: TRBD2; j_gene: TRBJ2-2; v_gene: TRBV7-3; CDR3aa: ASSLIAGTGELF
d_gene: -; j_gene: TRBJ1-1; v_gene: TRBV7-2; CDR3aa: ASSLDGQWGTEAF
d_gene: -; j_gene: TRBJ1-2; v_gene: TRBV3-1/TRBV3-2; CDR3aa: ASSQVTSYGYT
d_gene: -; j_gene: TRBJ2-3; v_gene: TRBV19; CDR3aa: ASSGLYADTQY
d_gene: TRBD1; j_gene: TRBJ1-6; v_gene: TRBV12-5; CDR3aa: ASGLVPGLGGTVNSPLH
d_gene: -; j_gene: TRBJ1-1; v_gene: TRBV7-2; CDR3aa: ASSVSREKAF
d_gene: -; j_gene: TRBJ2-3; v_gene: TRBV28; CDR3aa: ASSYGRVEY
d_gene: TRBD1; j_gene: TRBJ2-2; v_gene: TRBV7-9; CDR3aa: AREPTGGTNTGELF
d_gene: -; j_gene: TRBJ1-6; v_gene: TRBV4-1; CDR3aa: ASSPNGVPPLH
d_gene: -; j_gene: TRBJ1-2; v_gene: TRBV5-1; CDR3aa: ASNLGGDYGYT
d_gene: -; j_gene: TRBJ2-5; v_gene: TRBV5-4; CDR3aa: ASSSLDPGTQY
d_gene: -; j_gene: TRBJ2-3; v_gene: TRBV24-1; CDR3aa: ATRDSPPADTQY
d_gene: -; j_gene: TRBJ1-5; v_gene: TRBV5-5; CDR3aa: ASSLYRDLRQPQH
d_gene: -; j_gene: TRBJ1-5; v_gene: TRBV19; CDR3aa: ASSIVRGDQPQH
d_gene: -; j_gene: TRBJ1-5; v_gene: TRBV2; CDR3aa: ASASDSSNQPQH
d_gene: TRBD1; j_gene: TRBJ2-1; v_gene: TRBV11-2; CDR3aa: ATQQQTGPYNEQF
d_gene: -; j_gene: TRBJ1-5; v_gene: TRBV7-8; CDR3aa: ASSLVQNTYSNQPQH
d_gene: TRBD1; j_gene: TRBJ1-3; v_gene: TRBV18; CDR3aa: ASSPPGQIGNTIY